This T cell receptor (beta chain) was identified in a study of glioma-infiltrating T cells after dendritic cell vaccination. Sequencing used immunoSEQ multiplex PCR; TCRdb keeps in-frame clones, though not all of them. This sample has 30,000 to 40,000 clones, with around four fifths found just once. CDR3 length equals 16 residues. CDR1 SGDLS and CDR2 YYNGEE come from the germline V gene. Trimming left V 4 bases short and J 0 bases short, with 15 bases between. The material sequenced was blood, taken before dendritic cell vaccination. This sequence joins TRBV9 and TRBJ2-3; D uncertain. The receptor's source is a human donor with glioblastoma. In nucleotides, the CDR3 is TGTGCCAGCAGCCCCAGAGGCCAGACGAGCACAGATACGCAGTATTTT. Its translation: CASSPRGQTSTDTQYF.